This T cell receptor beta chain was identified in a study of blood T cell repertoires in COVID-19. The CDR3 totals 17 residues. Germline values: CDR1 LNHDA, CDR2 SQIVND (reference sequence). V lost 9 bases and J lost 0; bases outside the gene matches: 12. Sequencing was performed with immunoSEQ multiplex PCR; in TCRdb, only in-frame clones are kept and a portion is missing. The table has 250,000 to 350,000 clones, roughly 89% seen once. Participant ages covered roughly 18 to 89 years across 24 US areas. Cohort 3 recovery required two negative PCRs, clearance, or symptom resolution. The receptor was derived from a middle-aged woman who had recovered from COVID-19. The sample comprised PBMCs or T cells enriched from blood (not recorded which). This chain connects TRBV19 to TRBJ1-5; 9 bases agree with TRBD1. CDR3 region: CASSPGQGLYSNQPQHF. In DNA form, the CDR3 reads TGTGCCAGCTCCCCGGGACAGGGACTATATAGCAATCAGCCCCAGCATTTT.